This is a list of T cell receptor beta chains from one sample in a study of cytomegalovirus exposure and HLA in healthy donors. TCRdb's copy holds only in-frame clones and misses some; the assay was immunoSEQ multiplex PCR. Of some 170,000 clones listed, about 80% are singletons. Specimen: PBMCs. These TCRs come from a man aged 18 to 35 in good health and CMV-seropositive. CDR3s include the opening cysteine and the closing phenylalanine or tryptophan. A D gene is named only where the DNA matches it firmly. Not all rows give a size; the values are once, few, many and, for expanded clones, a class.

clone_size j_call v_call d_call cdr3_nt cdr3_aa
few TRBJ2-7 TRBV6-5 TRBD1 TGTGCCAGCAGTTACGGGGCAGGGGGCCCCTACGAGCAGTACTTC CASSYGAGGPYEQYF
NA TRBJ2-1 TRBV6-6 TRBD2 TGTGCCACCTATCATCTAGCGGGGGGTGACGAGCAGTTCTTC CATYHLAGGDEQFF
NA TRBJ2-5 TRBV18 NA TGTGCCAGCTCACCGCGAACTGAGGGAGAGACCCAGTACTTC CASSPRTEGETQYF
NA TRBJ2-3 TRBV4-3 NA TGCGCCAGCAGCCAAGTCGGGATCCCAGGTGCAGATACGCAGTATTTT CASSQVGIPGADTQYF
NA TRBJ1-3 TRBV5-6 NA TGTGCCAGCAGCTTGTTACTCTCGGGAAACACCATATATTTT CASSLLLSGNTIYF
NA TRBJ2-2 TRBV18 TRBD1 TGTGCCAGCTCGGGCAGGGGGCGAAACACCGGGGAGCTGTTTTTT CASSGRGRNTGELFF
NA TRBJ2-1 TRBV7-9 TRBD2 TGTGCCAGCAACGGGGGGAGTAACAATGAGCAGTTCTTC CASNGGSNNEQFF
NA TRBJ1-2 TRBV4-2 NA TGTGCCAGCAGCCAAGATTTTAGCTCAGGGGTCTCCAACTATGGCTACACCTTC CASSQDFSSGVSNYGYTF
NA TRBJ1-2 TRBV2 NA TGTGCCAGCAATCCAGGGTTAAGTGGCTACACCTTC CASNPGLSGYTF
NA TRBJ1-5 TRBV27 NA TGTGCCAGCAGTTTTTCGGGGTATGGTAGCAATCAGCCCCAGCATTTT CASSFSGYGSNQPQHF
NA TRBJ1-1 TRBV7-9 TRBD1 TGTGCCAGCAGCTTAGCAGGGGGCCTTAACACTGAAGCTTTCTTT CASSLAGGLNTEAFF
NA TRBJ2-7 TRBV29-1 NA TGCAGCGTTGACGTCCAGGGGGGCTACGAGCAGTACTTC CSVDVQGGYEQYF
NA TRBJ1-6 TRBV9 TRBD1 TGTGCCAGCAGCGTAGAAGTGGTAACACGACAGGGGCTCCACTTT CASSVEVVTRQGLHF
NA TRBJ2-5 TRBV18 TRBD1 TGTGCCAGCTCAGCCGGGACAGAAGAAGAGACCCAGTACTTC CASSAGTEEETQYF
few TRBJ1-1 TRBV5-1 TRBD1 TGCGCCAGCAGCTTTCAGGGGGGAAGGAACACTGAAGCTTTCTTT CASSFQGGRNTEAFF
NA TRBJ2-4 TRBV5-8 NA TGTGCCAGCAGCTACCGGGATCTATCAATTCAAAACAGTCAGTACTTC CASSYRDLSIQNSQYF
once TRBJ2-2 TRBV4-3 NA TGCGCCAGCAGCCCCGAGGCTAGTTGGAACACCGGGGAGCTGTTTTTT CASSPEASWNTGELFF
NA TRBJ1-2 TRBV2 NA TGTGCCAAGATAACCCAGTATGGCTACACCTTC CAKITQYGYTF
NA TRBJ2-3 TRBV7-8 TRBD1 TGTGCCAGCGGGTTCAGGGGGACAGATACGCAGTATTTT CASGFRGTDTQYF
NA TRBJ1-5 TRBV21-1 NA TGTGCCAGTTTGGGGGGTCAGCCCCAGCATTTT CASLGGQPQHF
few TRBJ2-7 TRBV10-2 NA TGCGCCAGCAGTGGACTAATCCTTGACTACGAGCAGTACTTC CASSGLILDYEQYF
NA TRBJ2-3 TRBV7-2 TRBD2 TGTGCCAGCAGCTTGAGAGCGGGGGGACCCACAGATACGCAGTATTTT CASSLRAGGPTDTQYF
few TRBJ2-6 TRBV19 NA TGTGCCAGTAGTATACAGGGTTTTAGCTCTGGGGCCAACGTCCTGACTTTC CASSIQGFSSGANVLTF
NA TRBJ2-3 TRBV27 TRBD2 TGTGCCAGCAGTTTTGTCGGGGGGGCAGATACGCAGTATTTT CASSFVGGADTQYF
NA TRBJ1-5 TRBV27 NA TGTGCCAGCAGTTTACGGCCCGGCGGAAGCAATCAGCCCCAGCATTTT CASSLRPGGSNQPQHF
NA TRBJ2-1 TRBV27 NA TGTGCCAGCAGTTTCCCCCGGGGAGAACCGATAACGAGCTCCTACAATGAGCAGTTCTTC CASSFPRGEPITSSYNEQFF
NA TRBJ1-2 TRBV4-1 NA TGCGCCAGCAGCCAAGGATGGGGCCCAGGGTTCAGTGGCTACACCTTC CASSQGWGPGFSGYTF
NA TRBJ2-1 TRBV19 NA TGTGCCAGTAGTATAGGGCAGACCTACAATGAGCAGTTCTTC CASSIGQTYNEQFF
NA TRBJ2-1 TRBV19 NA TGTGCCAGTAGTATCGAGGGCTTATTAGGACAGAGGGACGATGAGCAGTTCTTC CASSIEGLLGQRDDEQFF
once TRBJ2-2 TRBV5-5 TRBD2 TGTGCCAGCAGCCCGGGGCGGGAGGGCCGAATCACCGGGGAGCTGTTTTTT CASSPGREGRITGELFF
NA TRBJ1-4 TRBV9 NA TGTGCCAGCAGCCCCCAGTCTGCAACTAATGAAAAACTGTTTTTT CASSPQSATNEKLFF
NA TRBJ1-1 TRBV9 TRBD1 TGTGCCAGCGGCGTGGGACAGGGAGGCACTGAAGCTTTCTTT CASGVGQGGTEAFF
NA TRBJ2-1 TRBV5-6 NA TGTGCCAGCAGCTTTCGGACTATTGACAATGAGCAGTTCTTC CASSFRTIDNEQFF
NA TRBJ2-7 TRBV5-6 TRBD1 TGTGCCAGCAGCAGCCGGGACAGGGTTTCCTACGAGCAGTACTTC CASSSRDRVSYEQYF
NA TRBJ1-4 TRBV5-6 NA TGTGCCAGCAGCTTCGGGACTCCCGACGAAAAACTGTTTTTT CASSFGTPDEKLFF
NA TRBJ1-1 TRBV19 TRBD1 TGTGCCAGTAGTATTGGACAGGGGGCTTTCTTT CASSIGQGAFF
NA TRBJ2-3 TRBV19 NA TGTGCCAGTAGCCAGGCCCCTGGCACAGATACGCAGTATTTT CASSQAPGTDTQYF
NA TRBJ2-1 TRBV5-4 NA TGTGCCAGCAGCATTGAGAAATACAATGAGCAGTTCTTC CASSIEKYNEQFF
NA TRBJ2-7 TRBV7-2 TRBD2 TGTGCCAGCAGCTTATGGGAGGGCCTAAGCTCCTACGAGCAGTACTTC CASSLWEGLSSYEQYF
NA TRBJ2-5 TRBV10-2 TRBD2 TGCGCCAGCAAAAGCGGGAGGGAAAAAGAGACCCAGTACTTC CASKSGREKETQYF
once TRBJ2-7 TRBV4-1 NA TGCGCCAGCAGCCAAGAGGTAGGACAGACCTACTACGAGCAGTACTTC CASSQEVGQTYYEQYF
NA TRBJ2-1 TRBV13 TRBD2 TGTGCCAGCAGCTTGACCGGGACTAGAATCAATGAGCAGTTCTTC CASSLTGTRINEQFF
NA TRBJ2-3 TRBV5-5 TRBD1 TGTGCCAGCAGCTTAACAGGGGGTCGGACAGATACGCAGTATTTT CASSLTGGRTDTQYF
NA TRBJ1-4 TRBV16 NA TGTGCCAGCAGCCAGACAGCTTATAATGAAAAACTGTTTTTT CASSQTAYNEKLFF
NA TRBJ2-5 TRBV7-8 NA TGTGCCAGCAGCTTAGGTCACCGCGGGACCCAGTACTTC CASSLGHRGTQYF
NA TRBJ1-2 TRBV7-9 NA TGTGCCAGCAGCCAAGGACAGCCGTCTAACTATGGCTACACCTTC CASSQGQPSNYGYTF
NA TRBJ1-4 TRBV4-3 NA TGCGCCAGCAGCCAAGACGAGACAACTAATGAAAAACTGTTTTTT CASSQDETTNEKLFF
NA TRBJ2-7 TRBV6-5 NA TGTGCCAGCAGATCTGATACAGGCCCCTACGAGCAGTACTTC CASRSDTGPYEQYF
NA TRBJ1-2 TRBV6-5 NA TGTGCCAGCAGTTCACAACAACAGGAGTATGGCTACACCTTC CASSSQQQEYGYTF